The sequence of this T cell receptor (beta chain) was determined in a study of blood T cells in healthy people across ages. The table lists this clonotype with a few counts. Sample-barcoded 5' priming and a J-beta primer mix drove a second PCR of roughly 7 to 11 cycles. TCRdb ran MiXCR on the 5' RACE reads and lists one entry per CDR3 protein. The sample contains over 1,500,000 distinct CDR3 sequences, around 42% of which appear only once. The germline gives CDR1 SEHNR, CDR2 FQNEAQ (reference sequence). The J segment lost 5 bases and the V segment lost 5 bases, leaving 8 bases of the junction unmatched. The CDR3 is 14 amino acids.

Specimen: blood. The clonotype originates from a human donor in good health. The chain carries TRBV7-9 and TRBJ1-2; TRBD1 aligns across 7 bases. CDR3 amino acids: CASSQGQMVYGYTF. CDR3 DNA sequence: TGTGCCAGCAGCCAGGGACAGATGGTATATGGCTACACCTTC.